Shown below are 23 T cell receptor beta chains from a single sample sequenced in a study of T-cell memory formation after mild COVID-19. TCRdb fed the 5' RACE reads into MiXCR, producing one record per CDR3 protein. The sample has about 150,000 distinct CDR3 sequences, 10% to 15% seen once. The sequenced sample consisted of PBMCs or a T cell subset sorted from them (not recorded which). Every receptor here comes from a young man who had mild COVID-19 (a few samples of this study predate the infection). Cell type and time point are not known.

This clonotype was observed at least ten times. This sequence joins TRBV5-1 and TRBJ2-1; 8 bases align to TRBD1. Germline V gene sequence: CDR1 SGHRS, CDR2 YFSETQ. J lost 6 bases, V lost 4 bases, and 9 bases had no gene match. The CDR3 totals 15 residues. CDR3 sequence reads: CASSPQGVTGNEQFF. CDR3 DNA: TGCGCCAGCAGCCCACAGGGGGTTACAGGCAATGAGCAGTTCTTC.

The CDR3 DNA sequence: TGTGCCAGCAGCGCCTATGGTGTTACGCAGTATTTT. It specifies CASSAYGVTQYF. This chain connects TRBV9 to TRBJ2-3; no reliable D call. The CDR3 sequence is 12 residues long. Per germline, CDR1 SGDLS and CDR2 YYNGEE. V shed 3 bases and J shed 8 bases, with 10 bases lying between them.

The chain recombines TRBV4-3 with TRBJ2-7; D may be TRBD2 (6 bases). In germline, CDR1 is LGHNA, CDR2 YSLEER. The CDR3 consists of 15 residues. The V and J ends lost 4 bases and 0 bases respectively, with 13 bases between them. DNA of the CDR3: TGCGCCAGCAGCCGCTACCTAGCGCTCTCCTACGAGCAGTACTTC. It codes for CASSRYLALSYEQYF.

V is TRBV29-1 and J is TRBJ2-3; 7 nucleotides match TRBD1. The CDR3 extends over 14 amino acids. V lost 7 bases and J lost 2; bases outside the gene matches: 9. Germline CDR1 SQVTM, CDR2 ANQGSEA. CDR3 sequence: CSGGRQGATDTQYF. CDR3 DNA sequence: TGCAGCGGCGGACGACAGGGAGCCACAGATACGCAGTATTTT.

With respect to this clonotype: A much larger clone lies one base from this, so it may be a read error. The chain has TRBV5-1 and TRBJ1-6, with 8 bases aligning to TRBD1. This CDR3 is built from 14 residues. In germline, CDR1 is SGHRS, CDR2 YFSETQ. CDR3 amino acids: CASSLDRGNSRLHF. CDR3 sequence (DNA): TGCGCCAGCAGCTTGGACAGGGGGAATTCACGCCTCCACTTT.

V gene TRBV6-5 combines with J gene TRBJ1-2, with 10 bases aligning to TRBD1. Germline CDR1 is MNHEY and CDR2 is SVGAGI. The CDR3 length is 13 residues. V was pared by 6 bases and J by 7 bases, with 5 bases of the junction left unmatched. The CDR3 DNA reads as TGTGCCAGCAGAGTTGACAGGGGGCTTGGCTACACCTTC. This translates into CASRVDRGLGYTF.

This clonotype showed up just a few times. This chain uses TRBV7-8 with TRBJ2-2; 7 nucleotides match TRBD1. Germline trimming cut 8 bases from V and 7 bases from J; bases unmatched to any gene: 10. CDR1 and CDR2 (germline): SGHVS, FQNEAQ. The CDR3 loop spans 14 amino acids. The CDR3 DNA is TGTGCCAGCCGGGAACAGGGGTCGGACGGGGAGCTGTTTTTT. This translates into CASREQGSDGELFF.

This clonotype was counted between two and nine times. The chain combines TRBV7-9 with TRBJ2-1; 7 positions match TRBD2. The germline V gene has CDR1 SEHNR and CDR2 FQNEAQ (reference sequence). This CDR3 contains 14 residues. V trimming: 8 bases; J trimming: 4 bases; junction bases outside the gene matches: 8. The CDR3 bases are TGTGCCAGCCGTCGGGGGGATTATTACAATGAGCAGTTCTTC. This gives the protein CASRRGDYYNEQFF.

The rearrangement uses TRBV9 and TRBJ2-5, with D perhaps being TRBD1 or TRBD2 (5 bases each). The V end lost 0 bases, the J end lost 1 base, and 16 bases lay between the germline ends. Germline V CDR1 and CDR2: SGDLS, YYNGEE. The length of the CDR3 is 17 residues. CDR3 coding DNA: TGTGCCAGCAGCGTAGGGAAGGGACCCAGGGTCCAAGAGACCCAGTACTTC. It yields the protein CASSVGKGPRVQETQYF.

This clonotype was counted only a few times. The chain joins TRBV6-1 to TRBJ2-2, with D perhaps TRBD2 (5 bases). V lost 6 bases and J lost 7, with 12 bases in between. The germline V gene has CDR1 MNHNS and CDR2 SASEGT. The CDR3 sequence is 13 residues long. The CDR3 loop is CASSGLRGGELFF. The CDR3 DNA follows: TGTGCCAGCAGCGGACTCCGGGGCGGGGAGCTGTTTTTT.

J is TRBJ1-3 and V is TRBV5-1; D gene ambiguous. This CDR3 is built from 18 residues. V was clipped by 4 bases and J by 4 bases, with 24 bases between them. Germline CDR1 reads SGHRS; CDR2 reads YFSETQ. CDR3 coding DNA: TGCGCCAGCAGCCGCTGGGCAGTTCAGGAGCCCCCCGGAAACACCATATATTTT. Its translation is CASSRWAVQEPPGNTIYF.

In its sample, this clonotype was seen a few times. V is TRBV7-2 and J is TRBJ2-1, with TRBD2 as a possible D gene (6 bases). CDR3 length equals 15 residues. The V end was cut by 5 bases, the J end by 5 bases, with 16 bases between. Per germline, CDR1 SGHTA and CDR2 FQGNSA. The DNA for the CDR3 is TGTGCCAGCAGCGCCGCCCGGGGGTGGAACAATGAGCAGTTCTTC. Its protein is CASSAARGWNNEQFF.

This clonotype turned up a few times. This sequence joins TRBV5-5 and TRBJ2-3; D is possibly TRBD1 (5 bases). Germline values: CDR1 SGHKS, CDR2 YYEKEE (reference sequence). The CDR3 is 15 residues long. Trimming took off 4 bases at V and 2 bases at J, with 14 bases between the two ends. The CDR3 DNA reads TGTGCCAGCAGCCGCCTTACAGGTGTCACAGATACGCAGTATTTT. Its protein product is CASSRLTGVTDTQYF. Based on the CDR3 plus reference TRBV5-5 and TRBJ2-3, the full variable domain is DAGVTQSPTHLIKTRGQQVTLRCSPISGHKSVSWYQQVLGQGPQFIFQYYEKEERGRGNFPDRFSARQFPNYSSELNVNALLLGDSALYLCASSRLTGVTDTQYFGPGTRLTVL.

The chain is built from TRBV3-1 and TRBJ2-2; 14 nucleotides match TRBD2. The CDR3 is 15 amino acids. Germline loops: CDR1 LGHDT, CDR2 YNNKEL (reference sequence). V trimming: 4 bases; J trimming: 7 bases; junction bases outside the gene matches: 2. In DNA form, the CDR3 reads TGTGCCAGCAGCCGGACTAGCGGGGGGCTCGGGGAGCTGTTTTTT. Encoded protein: CASSRTSGGLGELFF. The entire variable domain, with the rest obtained from reference TRBV3-1 and TRBJ2-2, is as follows: DTAVSQTPKYLVTQMGNDKSIKCEQNLGHDTMYWYKQDSKKFLKIMFSYNNKELIINETVPNRFSPKSPDKAHLNLHINSLELGDSAVYFCASSRTSGGLGELFFGEGSRLTVL.

This rearrangement joins TRBV7-2 to TRBJ1-5; no firm D call. CDR1 and CDR2 from the germline V gene are SGHTA and FQGNSA. The germline V and J ends were trimmed by 5 bases and 5 bases, with 16 bases remaining between them. The CDR3 has 15 residues. This CDR3 is CASSPGGRKDQPQHF. CDR3 nucleotide sequence: TGTGCCAGCAGCCCGGGCGGGCGTAAGGATCAGCCCCAGCATTTT. Full variable domain (missing parts from reference TRBV7-2 and TRBJ1-5): GAGVSQSPSNKVTEKGKDVELRCDPISGHTALYWYRQSLGQGLEFLIYFQGNSAPDKSGLPSDRFSAERTGGSVSTLTIQRTQQEDSAVYLCASSPGGRKDQPQHFGDGTRLSIL.

In its sample, this clonotype was seen a few times. J is TRBJ2-5 and V is TRBV7-2; D might be TRBD1 or TRBD2, each matching 6 bases. The CDR3 runs to 15 residues. Trimming left V 5 bases short and J 5 bases short, with 18 bases between. CDR1 is SGHTA and CDR2 is FQGNSA in the germline V gene. The CDR3 bases are TGTGCCAGCAGCCTAGGGGGGAGGCAAAGCGAGACCCAGTACTTC. As protein: CASSLGGRQSETQYF.

This clonotype has more than one count but fewer than ten. The CDR3 bases are TGTGCCGGAAAGGGATGTCCGGGAAACACCATATATTTT. This translates into CAGKGCPGNTIYF. The J gene is TRBJ1-3, the V gene TRBV21-1; TRBD1, as called in the table, went unchecked against the DNA. TRBV21-1 is an annotated pseudogene. The CDR3 is 13 amino acids.

This clonotype was detected only a few times. The chain recombines TRBV7-3 with TRBJ1-6, with D perhaps matching TRBD1 (6 bases). Trimming removed 1 base at V and 9 bases at J, with 13 bases between. Germline V gene data show CDR1 as SGHTA and CDR2 as FQGTGA. The CDR3 has 15 residues. CDR3 DNA: TGTGCCAGCAGCTTAAGAGGGGGGGCACGTTCACCCCTCCACTTT. Encoded protein: CASSLRGGARSPLHF.

The V call is TRBV5-1, the J call TRBJ2-5; TRBD1 might be the D (5 bases). CDR1 is SGHRS and CDR2 is YFSETQ in the germline V gene. The CDR3 is made up of 14 amino acids. V was clipped by 6 bases and J by 0 bases, with 12 bases between them. The CDR3 region has the DNA TGCGCCAGCACCCCCGCGACAGACCAAGAGACCCAGTACTTC. It yields the protein CASTPATDQETQYF.

V usage is TRBV2 and J usage is TRBJ1-5; possible D gene TRBD1, 6 bases. This CDR3 spans 15 amino acids. V lost 3 bases to trimming and J lost 5 bases, with 14 bases between them. Germline V gene data show CDR1 as SNHLY and CDR2 as FYNNEI. CDR3 DNA: TGTGCCAGCAGTGACCCGGGACAAAGTCATCAGCCCCAGCATTTT. This sequence encodes CASSDPGQSHQPQHF.

This clonotype was detected only a few times. This chain links TRBV7-3 with TRBJ2-5; the match to TRBD2 covers 8 bases. This CDR3 is built from 17 residues. J lost 2 bases, V lost 5 bases, and 13 bases had no gene match. Germline CDR1 and CDR2: SGHTA and FQGTGA. The CDR3 sequence is CASSKGLGGVGQETQYF. The CDR3, as DNA: TGTGCCAGCAGCAAGGGACTAGGAGGGGTCGGGCAAGAGACCCAGTACTTC.

The table lists this clonotype with a few counts. The V call is TRBV9, the J call TRBJ1-2; a possible D gene is TRBD1 (6 bases). This CDR3 has 13 residues. Per the germline V gene, CDR1 is SGDLS and CDR2 is YYNGEE. V was clipped by 4 bases and J by 5 bases, with 12 bases between them. The DNA for the CDR3 is TGTGCCAGCAGCCGCATGACAGGTTATGGCTACACCTTC. Translating gives CASSRMTGYGYTF.

This clonotype was counted only a few times. The chain recombines TRBV6-2 or TRBV6-3 with TRBJ2-1, with TRBD2 identical over 13 bases. Per the germline V gene, CDR1 is MNHEY and CDR2 is SVGEGT. V gave up 6 bases and J gave up 2 bases; unmatched junction bases: 4. This CDR3 is built from 16 residues. The CDR3: CASSLTSGGAYNEQFF. CDR3 in DNA: TGTGCCAGCAGCCTTACTAGCGGGGGGGCCTACAATGAGCAGTTCTTC.